This T cell receptor beta chain was recorded in a study of T cells in Graves' hyperthyroidism and ophthalmopathy. This clonotype occurred a few times. The germline gives CDR1 MDHEN, CDR2 SYDVKM. The junction had 17 bases not matched to a gene; V was cut back by 5 bases and J by 1 base. This CDR3 has 19 residues. Each patient was aged 18 to 65 and had newly diagnosed hyperthyroidism of under 2 months' duration. Uncontrolled infection, other autoimmune disease, pregnancy or lactation barred patients from enrollment. Using RNA transcripts as the source, TCR beta CDR3 regions were amplified. Carried out on the TCR CDR3, a first-round RT-PCR used the HTBI primer set. MiXCR was run by TCRdb on the multiplex PCR reads, yielding one entry per CDR3 protein. Of about 420,000 distinct CDR3 sequences listed, roughly 14% were seen once; the top ten hold roughly 7.7%.

The TCR was taken from a woman aged 18-29 years with Graves' hyperthyroidism. This sequence joins TRBV28 and TRBJ2-3; TRBD2 matches 8 bases. Sequencing input: blood. The CDR3 sequence is CASSTKRGSAGVGTDTQYF. As DNA, the CDR3 is TGTGCCAGCAGTACAAAGCGGGGGAGTGCGGGGGTAGGCACAGATACGCAGTATTTT.